The clone carrying this TCR beta chain appeared many times. Antigen: not known. A much bigger clone sits one base away, suggesting this may be a read error. This specimen belongs to a study of T cell repertoires in cytomegalovirus infection. The CDR3 contains 14 residues. Germline CDR1 reads SGHTA; CDR2 reads FQGNSA. Germline trimming cut 3 bases from V and 5 bases from J; bases unmatched to any gene: 4. Study-wide results and limits: HLA-C-restricted CMV-specific TCR beta clonotypes were dominant in the ex vivo response.

TCRdb called the reads again in MiXCR, with one record for every CDR3 protein. The sample contains roughly 320,000 distinct CDR3 sequences, more than 9% of which appear only once. This chain uses TRBV7-2 with TRBJ2-1, with 7 bases fitting TRBD2. This clonotype originated in a human donor in good health (CMV status not recorded). Some clones in this sample may be carry-over from other donors' samples. Sequenced material: PBMCs. CDR3 sequence (DNA): TGTGCCAGCAGCTTGGGGGGGAGCGACAATGAGCAGTTCTTC. Protein sequence: CASSLGGSDNEQFF. Based on the CDR3 plus reference TRBV7-2 and TRBJ2-1, the full variable domain is GAGVSQSPSNKVTEKGKDVELRCDPISGHTALYWYRQSLGQGLEFLIYFQGNSAPDKSGLPSDRFSAERTGGSVSTLTIQRTQQEDSAVYLCASSLGGSDNEQFFGPGTRLTVL.